This T cell receptor (beta chain) originates from a study of blood T cell repertoires in COVID-19 (dated by TCRdb to 2018 to 2021). About the investigation overall: Samples covering the acute and convalescent phases of COVID-19 were provided by collaborators in the United States, Italy and Spain. The dataset comprised deeply sampled blood TCRbeta repertoires from subjects exposed to, actively infected with, or recovered from COVID-19. Nearly every sample came with metadata listing a de-identified subject ID, COVID-19 status, age in years and sex. The samples were drawn from two sources: the first 160 participants of the ongoing ImmuneRACE study, and 1,254 subjects contributed by 6 global collaborators. Where available, HLA class I and class II types were obtained from metadata supplied by the sample provider rather than from assay-based typing. The repertoires were released in a freely available public database meant as a resource for research on the immune response to SARS-CoV-2. The prospective study material was composed of cDNA or gDNA derived from T cells, B-cell-depleted T cells, or PBMCs. The full study reports these points: Clinical and demographic metadata were provided uncurated, with the amount varying by source and participant.

As for this clone: Its antigen remains undetermined. Per-base qualities were not stored, and no clone one base away is much larger.

The immunoSEQ Assay, a bias-controlled multiplex PCR, was used to amplify TCRbeta CDR3 regions from genomic DNA. The paper's data handling went like this. Within the assay, amplification of reference gene primers was used to estimate how many nucleated cells each sample contained. Sequence reads were collapsed and filtered to measure the absolute abundance of every unique TCRbeta CDR3 rearrangement. Productive Simpson clonality was computed per sample as the square root of Simpson's diversity index over productive rearrangements. TCRdb re-hosts the immuneACCESS table, in-frame sequences only. Its copies lack some clones; in the studies checked, an unresolved V gene accounts for under half of them, and the cause for the rest is not known. The DNA gave D and trimming, while V, J and clone size come from that table. Present in this sample are around 150,000 clones, about 92% of which were seen just once. Of the sample, more than 4.5% is held by the ten largest clones.

In Seattle, one collaborating source enrolled patients while the infection was active and tracked those patients longitudinally over the course of disease. The collaborating institutions used their own protocols to collect whole blood in K2EDTA tubes. For TCRbeta analysis, collaborators shipped samples as frozen whole blood, isolated PBMCs, or DNA extracted from either of those sample types. Sequencing used peripheral blood. This clonotype originated in a man aged 25-40 years with COVID-19, enrolled during active disease.

The CDR3 protein: CAWSAQGRNQPQHF. The DNA is as follows: TGTGCCTGGAGTGCACAGGGGAGGAATCAGCCCCAGCATTTT. The chain is made from TRBV30 and TRBJ1-5; TRBD1 aligns with 7 central bases. V lost 1 base and J lost 4 bases, and the count of bases not matched to a germline gene is 4. Per the germline V gene (reference sequence), GTSNPN is the CDR1 and SVGIG is the CDR2. The CDR3 starts with the cysteine, ends with the phenylalanine, and has 14 residues. Only CDR3 DNA is held: 42 bases, read in frame from base 1.